The T cell receptor (beta chain) described here comes from a study of shared clonotypes between healthy human individuals. Whole-study results and caveats: The sole specimen, blood, was sampled, and tissue repertoires likely differ. Generation of non-shared clonotypes was less probable than generation of clonotypes shared by all four donors.

Naivety among CD8 cells was defined by CD45RO negativity and positive CCR7 selection, thereby excluding terminally differentiated effector memory CD45RA+ cells. Details on this clone: Its matching antigen is unknown.

The table came from immunoSEQ multiplex PCR; TCRdb's copy has only in-frame clones and leaves some out. The repertoire has roughly 2,000,000 clones, just under 95% of them found once; the top ten carry around 1%. The junction had 3 bases not matched to a gene; V was cut back by 0 bases and J by 0 bases. CDR3 length: 15 residues. Germline V gene data show CDR1 as SGHRS and CDR2 as YFSETQ. The clonotype was recovered from a man younger than 35 in good health. The chain couples TRBV5-1 to TRBJ2-7, with 7 positions matching TRBD1. Sequenced sample: naive CD8+ T cells sorted from blood. CDR3 protein: CASSLGGQASYEQYF. CDR3 bases: TGCGCCAGCAGCTTGGGAGGACAGGCCTCCTACGAGCAGTACTTC.